This TCR beta chain was documented in a study of blood T cells in healthy people across ages. With a J-beta primer mix and a sample-barcoded 5' primer, a second PCR ran about 7 to 12 cycles. One entry per CDR3 protein, called by TCRdb with MiXCR from the 5' RACE reads. This sample carries more than 1.4 million distinct CDR3 sequences, about 40% of them seen once, and the ten largest clones take 7% to 9.5%. Investigators took 9.5 to 10 milliliters of peripheral blood from every donor. The specimen was blood. This clonotype was obtained from a woman under 30 in good health.

CDR3 sequence reads: CAISPGGAHEQYF. Here the CDR3 DNA reads TGTGCCATCAGCCCGGGGGGGGCCCACGAGCAGTACTTC. The rearrangement joins TRBV10-3 to TRBJ2-5; 8 bases align to TRBD2. The end of the DNA is better explained by TRBJ2-7, so the J call may be wrong. This CDR3 region has 13 residues. The germline V gene encodes CDR1 ENHRY and CDR2 SYGVKD.